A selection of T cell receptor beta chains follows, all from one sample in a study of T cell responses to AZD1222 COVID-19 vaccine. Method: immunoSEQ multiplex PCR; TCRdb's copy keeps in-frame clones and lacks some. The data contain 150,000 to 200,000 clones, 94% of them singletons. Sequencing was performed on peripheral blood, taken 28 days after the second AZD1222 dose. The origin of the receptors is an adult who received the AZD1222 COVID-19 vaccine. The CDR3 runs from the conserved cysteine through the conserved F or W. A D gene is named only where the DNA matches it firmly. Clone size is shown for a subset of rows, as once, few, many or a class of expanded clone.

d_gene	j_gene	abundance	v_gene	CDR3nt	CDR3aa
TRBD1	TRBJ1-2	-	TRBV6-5	TGTGCCAGCAGTTTGGGACAGCTCTATGGCTACACCTTC	CASSLGQLYGYTF
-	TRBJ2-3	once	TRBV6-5	TGTGCCAGCAGTTCCGGGACTGCGTACACAGATACGCAGTATTTT	CASSSGTAYTDTQYF
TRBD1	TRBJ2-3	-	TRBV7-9	TGTGCCAGCAGCCCCCGACAGGGCTCAGATACGCAGTATTTT	CASSPRQGSDTQYF
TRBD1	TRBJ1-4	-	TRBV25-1	TGTGCCAGCAGTGTACAGGGGTCGGGGGAAAAACTGTTTTTT	CASSVQGSGEKLFF
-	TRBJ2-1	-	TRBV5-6	TGTGCCAGCAGCTTGTGGGGTAGTCCTGAGCAGTTCTTC	CASSLWGSPEQFF
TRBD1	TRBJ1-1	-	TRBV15	TGTGCCACCAGCAGTACACAGGGGGGCACTGAAGCTTTCTTT	CATSSTQGGTEAFF
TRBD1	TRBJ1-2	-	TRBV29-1	TGCAGCGGGAGGACAGGGGGTTCGGATGGCTACACCTTC	CSGRTGGSDGYTF
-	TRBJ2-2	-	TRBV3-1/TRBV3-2	TGTGCCAGCAGCCAATCACAGGGACCGGGAGCGGGGACCGGGGAGCTGTTTTTT	CASSQSQGPGAGTGELFF
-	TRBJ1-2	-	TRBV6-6	TGTGCCAGCAGTTTTCAGGGTTCCTATGGCTACACCTTC	CASSFQGSYGYTF
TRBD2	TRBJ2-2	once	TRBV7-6	TGTGCCAGCAGCCACGGGGGGAGGAACACCGGGGAGCTGTTTTTT	CASSHGGRNTGELFF
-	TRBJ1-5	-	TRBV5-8	TGTGCCAGCAGCTTGGGACGGAACAATCAGCCCCAGCATTTT	CASSLGRNNQPQHF
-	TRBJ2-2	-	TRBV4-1	TGCGCCAGCAGCCCCTACCCCGCTAGCGTGCACACCGGGGAGCTGTTTTTT	CASSPYPASVHTGELFF
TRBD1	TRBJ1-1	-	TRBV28	TGTGCCAGCGGAACGCAGGGGGCGCGGACTGAAGCTTTCTTT	CASGTQGARTEAFF
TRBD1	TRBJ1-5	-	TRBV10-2	TGCGCCAGCAGTGAGGGACAGGGTACGAATCAGCCCCAGCATTTT	CASSEGQGTNQPQHF
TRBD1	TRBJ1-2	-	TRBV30	TGTGCCTGGAGTGGACAGGGACTATATGGCTACACCTTC	CAWSGQGLYGYTF
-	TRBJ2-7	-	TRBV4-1	TGCGCCAGCAGCCGGGGGCCGAGCTACGAGCAGTACTTC	CASSRGPSYEQYF
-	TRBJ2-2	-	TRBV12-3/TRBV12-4	TGTGCCAGCAGTTTATCAGGGGCCGGGGAGCTGTTTTTT	CASSLSGAGELFF